This record covers a single T cell receptor (beta chain). The germline CDR1 and CDR2 sequences are SGHNT and YYREEE (reference sequence). V was trimmed by 5 bases and J by 7 bases, leaving 12 bases between them. CDR3 length: 12 residues. These data originate in a study of blood T cell repertoires in COVID-19. For the study at large: Nucleic acid was either cDNA or gDNA, and it came from T cells, B-cell-depleted T cells, or PBMCs.

Per the authors' pipeline: Using reference gene primer amplification, nucleated cell counts were estimated. Data came from immunoSEQ multiplex PCR; TCRdb stores just in-frame clones and leaves some out. For V, J and clone size, that table is used; D and trimming come from the DNA. The sample carries hundreds of thousands of clones, roughly 87% recorded once. Participant ages covered about 18 to 100 years across 25 or so US areas. Cohort allocation depended upon clinical history that participants reported. The receptor was isolated from a young woman with acute COVID-19. Sequencing input: PBMCs or T cells enriched from blood (not recorded which). The rearrangement joins TRBV5-4 to TRBJ1-2, with no clear D. The DNA for the CDR3 is TGTGCCAGCAGTCGGTCCGGTTTTGGCTACACCTTC. This gives the protein CASSRSGFGYTF.